The 26 T cell receptor beta chains below come from one sample, sequenced in a study of T cells in women clearing cervical HPV infection. TCRdb's copy holds only in-frame clones and misses some; the assay was immunoSEQ multiplex PCR. The listing contains 14,000 or so clones. The sequencing sample was made of blood buffy coat. Receptors originate from a woman between 18 and 69 years old with a cervical HPV16 infection that either progressed to CIN3+ or cleared (not recorded which).

On this clone: The read is 3 residues too short to cover the CDR3 end, so that end is filled in from the germline J gene. This chain connects TRBV7-2 to TRBJ2-3, with D possibly being TRBD1 (5 bases). Trimming took 8 bases from V and 3 from J, leaving 15 bases between them. This CDR3 is built from 14 residues. The germline V gene encodes CDR1 SGHTA and CDR2 FQGNSA. CDR3 protein: CASGPDMGTDTQYF. The CDR3 DNA, read in part, is TGTGCCAGCGGACCGGACATGGGGACAGATACG.

The CDR3 reads CASSLEQTRGTGELFF. CDR3 DNA, as far as it was read: TGCGCCAGCAGCTTGGAACAGACAAGGGGTACCGGGGAG. The gene calls are TRBV5-1 and TRBJ2-2; D is perhaps TRBD1 (5 bases). The read halts 3 residues ahead of the CDR3 end, with the missing end drawn from the germline J gene. This CDR3 has 16 residues. CDR1 and CDR2 from the germline V gene are SGHRS and YFSETQ. The ends were cut back, 0 bases at V and 5 bases at J, with 14 bases in the middle.

This clone is medium-sized by frequency. The sequenced fragment ends 3 residues before the CDR3 boundary, so the rest is inferred from the germline J gene. The chain links TRBV6-1 to TRBJ2-6, with unresolved D. The CDR3 sequence is 15 residues long. Germline V gene sequence: CDR1 MNHNS, CDR2 SASEGT. Trimming pared 2 bases from V and 0 bases from J, leaving 5 bases between. Incomplete CDR3 DNA: TGTGCCAGCAGTGAACAGGTCTCTGGGGCCAACGTC. Amino acids: CASSEQVSGANV. The CDR3 reads in full as CASSEQVSGANVLTF.

Turning to this clone: The DNA ends 3 residues before the CDR3 does, and the rest of the CDR3 is filled in from the germline J gene. The J gene is TRBJ2-3, the V gene TRBV16; no definite D call. Deletions cut 4 bases from V and 7 bases from J, with 15 bases between. CDR3 length: 14 residues. Germline V gene lookup returns CDR1 KGHSY and CDR2 FQNENV. CDR3 loop: CASSPMGEFNTQYF. The sequenced CDR3 bases are TGTGCCAGCAGCCCCATGGGCGAGTTTAATACG.

Worth noting for this clone: The CDR3 end lies 3 residues beyond the end of the read and is filled in from the germline J gene. The rearrangement joins TRBV7-9 to TRBJ2-4, with 7 bases that match TRBD1. The CDR3 extends over 14 amino acids. The germline CDR1 and CDR2 sequences are SEHNR and FQNEAQ (reference sequence). The CDR3 is CASSPTGSNYGQYF. The covered CDR3 bases are TGTGCCAGCAGCCCGACAGGGAGCAACTATGGT.

Comment on this clone: The CDR3 extends 3 residues past the end of the read, so its final part is completed from the germline J gene. This sequence joins TRBV7-3 and TRBJ2-2; D uncertain. Germline V gene lookup returns CDR1 SGHTA and CDR2 FQGTGA. Trimming left V 5 bases short and J 1 base short, with 8 bases between. This CDR3 has 14 amino acids. CDR3 amino acids: CASSAPGNTGELFF. The sequenced CDR3 bases are TGTGCCAGCAGCGCCCCCGGGAACACCGGGGAG.

Note on this clone: Read sequence stops 3 residues before the CDR3 end, and the germline J gene provides the missing end. This sequence joins TRBV5-5 and TRBJ1-4; D is unclear. V was trimmed by 0 bases and J by 5 bases, leaving 11 bases between them. From germline, CDR1 is SGHKS and CDR2 YYEKEE (reference sequence). The CDR3 consists of 15 residues. This CDR3 is CASSLDSPGNEKLFF. The covered CDR3 bases are TGTGCCAGCAGCTTGGACAGCCCGGGGAATGAAAAA.

Comments on this clone: The sequence runs out 3 residues before the end of the CDR3; the remainder is reconstructed from the germline J gene. The chain is built from TRBV20-1 and TRBJ1-6; TRBD1 is a possible D gene (5 bases). Per germline, CDR1 DFQATT and CDR2 SNEGSKA (reference sequence). The V and J ends lost 6 bases and 0 bases respectively, with 12 bases between them. This CDR3 spans 15 amino acids. The CDR3 loop is CSAGSGSSYNSPLHF. The covered CDR3 bases are TGCAGTGCCGGGTCAGGGAGCTCCTATAATTCACCC.

The CDR3 here is CASSPPRGDSPLHF. The sequenced CDR3 bases are TGCGCCAGCAGCCCACCCAGGGGAGACTCACCC. The chain recombines TRBV4-1 with TRBJ1-6; TRBD1 is a possible D gene (6 bases). The CDR3 is cut off 3 residues early in the read; its end comes from the germline J gene. The CDR3 is made up of 14 amino acids. Germline V lookup: CDR1 MGHRA, CDR2 YSYEKL. V was trimmed by 4 bases and J by 10 bases, leaving 14 bases between them.

Comments on this clone: The read comes to an end 3 residues before the CDR3 does, leaving the germline J gene to fill in the end. The chain couples TRBV2 to TRBJ2-6; D perhaps matches TRBD2 (5 bases). CDR3 length: 13 amino acids. Germline CDR1 is SNHLY and CDR2 is FYNNEI. V lost 7 bases and J lost 1, with 5 bases in between. The part of the CDR3 DNA that was read is TGTGCCAGCACGGGGTCTGGGGCCAACGTC. It specifies CASTGSGANV. From start to end, the CDR3 is CASTGSGANVLTF.

A remark on this clone: The read halts 3 residues ahead of the CDR3 end, with the missing end drawn from the germline J gene. J is TRBJ2-3 and V is TRBV19; 9 bases map to TRBD2. CDR1 and CDR2 from the germline V gene are LNHDA and SQIVND (reference sequence). The CDR3 runs to 16 residues. J gave up 2 bases and V 1 base, and 4 bases lay outside the gene matches. The CDR3 sequence: CASSIASGGITDTQYF. The CDR3 DNA, read in part, is TGTGCCAGTAGTATAGCCAGCGGGGGGATCACAGATACG.

The sequenced CDR3 bases are TGTGCCAGCAGTCAACAGGGGGTGGAGACC. It is translated as CASSQQGVET. The entire CDR3 protein is CASSQQGVETQYF. The chain links TRBV12-3 or TRBV12-4 to TRBJ2-5, with 8 bases matching TRBD1. The read finishes 3 residues shy of the CDR3 end, and the germline J gene is used to complete it. The CDR3 length is 13 residues. V was clipped by 5 bases and J by 5 bases; unmatched bases: 4.

In the case of this clone: The observed sequence ends 3 residues before the CDR3 terminus, with the missing tail filled in from the germline J gene. The rearrangement joins TRBV4-1 to TRBJ1-2, with 8 bases that match TRBD1. Germline CDR1 and CDR2: MGHRA and YSYEKL. V shed 5 bases, J shed 3 bases, and the junction held 8 bases outside the gene matches. CDR3 size: 15 residues. CDR3 DNA (partial): TGCGCCAGCAGCAGGCCGCAGGGGGCACACTATGGC. Translation gives CASSRPQGAHYG. The whole CDR3 reads CASSRPQGAHYGYTF.

Comment on this clone: The sequenced fragment ends 3 residues before the CDR3 boundary, so the rest is inferred from the germline J gene. The chain carries TRBV18 and TRBJ1-1, with D possibly matching TRBD1 (5 bases). V lost 3 bases, J lost 7 bases, and 21 bases lay in between. Germline lookup yields CDR1 KGHSH and CDR2 LQKENI. The CDR3 has 16 amino acids. CDR3 bases read: TGTGCCAGCTCACCCACGGGTCCGGGAGGGGTCATTGAA. Translating it yields CASSPTGPGGVIE. The whole CDR3 region reads CASSPTGPGGVIEAFF.

The CDR3 DNA, read in part, is TGTGCCAGCCGCGCGCTCTCTGGAAACACC. Protein product: CASRALSGNT. In full, the CDR3 reads CASRALSGNTIYF. The chain couples TRBV12-3 or TRBV12-4 to TRBJ1-3, with D unclear. The CDR3 end falls 3 residues outside the read, so it is completed with the germline J gene. The V end was cut by 8 bases, the J end by 0 bases, with 8 bases between. The CDR3 totals 13 residues.

In regard to this clone: The read terminates 3 residues ahead of where the CDR3 ends, so the germline J gene completes it. The J gene is TRBJ1-2, the V gene TRBV30; tentatively, D is TRBD1 (5 bases). The V gene's germline CDR1 is GTSNPN and CDR2 SVGIG (reference sequence). CDR3 length: 13 residues. The CDR3 loop is CAWASGAPYDYTF. Partial CDR3 DNA: TGTGCCTGGGCTAGCGGGGCGCCCTACGAC.

As to this clone: The CDR3 end falls 3 residues outside the read, so it is completed with the germline J gene. The gene calls are TRBV7-9 and TRBJ1-4; D unclear. Trimming left V 1 base short and J 6 bases short, with 6 bases between. Germline V lookup: CDR1 SEHNR, CDR2 FQNEAQ (reference sequence). This CDR3 region has 13 residues. The CDR3 reads CASSLDLDEKLFF. The DNA read from the CDR3 is TGTGCCAGCAGCTTAGATCTTGATGAAAAA.

Notes on this clone: Read data end 3 residues before the CDR3 end; the end is taken from the germline J gene. This specimen includes other DNA sequences encoding the same CDR3. J is TRBJ2-3 and V is TRBV6-1; D perhaps matches TRBD1 (6 bases). The CDR3 covers 13 residues. CDR1 MNHNS and CDR2 SASEGT come from the germline V gene. The chain's CDR3 is CASSEGAHQPQYF. CDR3 bases read: TGTGCCAGCAGTGAGGGGGCTCATCAGCCG.

As regards this clone: The CDR3 is cut off 3 residues early in the read; its end comes from the germline J gene. J is TRBJ1-2 and V is TRBV5-6, with 8 positions matching TRBD1. Germline V CDR1 and CDR2: SGHDT, YYEEEE. With V trimmed by 2 bases and J by 4 bases, 7 bases remained unmatched. The CDR3 has 15 residues. CDR3: CASSLLAGGAYGYTF. The DNA read from the CDR3 is TGTGCCAGCAGCTTACTTGCAGGGGGCGCCTATGGC.

This clone is medium-sized by frequency. The read halts 3 residues ahead of the CDR3 end, with the missing end drawn from the germline J gene. V usage is TRBV5-1 and J usage is TRBJ1-2; 7 bases line up with TRBD1. Germline loops: CDR1 SGHRS, CDR2 YFSETQ. This CDR3 is built from 15 residues. V lost 0 bases to trimming and J lost 4 bases; unmatched junction nucleotides: 6. CDR3 bases read: TGCGCCAGCAGCTTGGAGCCGGGACAGTCCTATGGC. Translated, it gives CASSLEPGQSYG. The full CDR3 is CASSLEPGQSYGYTF.

A word on this clone: The read terminates 3 residues ahead of where the CDR3 ends, so the germline J gene completes it. This sequence joins TRBV9 and TRBJ2-5; D is possibly TRBD1 or TRBD2 (5 bases each). V gave up 4 bases and J gave up 5 bases, with 21 bases separating them. There are 16 residues in the CDR3. Germline V gene data show CDR1 as SGDLS and CDR2 as YYNGEE. The CDR3: CASSPRGEGVSETQYF. The CDR3 bases that were read are TGTGCCAGCAGCCCCAGAGGGGAAGGAGTGTCGGAGACC.

Worth noting for this clone: The CDR3 end falls 3 residues outside the read, so it is completed with the germline J gene. V usage is TRBV6-2 or TRBV6-3 and J usage is TRBJ1-2; no definite D call. CDR3 length: 15 amino acids. Germline CDR1 reads MNHEY; CDR2 reads SVGEGT. CDR3 DNA (partial): TGTGCCAGCACTTCGGACTTCCCGCCCCTTAGCGAC. Translated, it gives CASTSDFPPLSD. In full, the CDR3 reads CASTSDFPPLSDYTF.

About this clone: The sequenced fragment ends 3 residues before the CDR3 boundary, so the rest is inferred from the germline J gene. The V and J genes are TRBV5-1 and TRBJ2-7, with TRBD1 as a possible D gene (5 bases). The CDR3 totals 13 residues. Trimming left V 4 bases short and J 4 bases short, with 12 bases between. Germline lookup yields CDR1 SGHRS and CDR2 YFSETQ. The CDR3 protein is CASSIDRPYEQYF. The part of the CDR3 DNA that was read is TGCGCCAGCAGCATAGACAGACCTTACGAG. The full variable domain, in which reference TRBV5-1 and TRBJ2-7 provide the parts outside the CDR3, is KAGVTQTPRYLIKTRGQQVTLSCSPISGHRSVSWYQQTPGQGLQFLFEYFSETQRNKGNFPGRFSGRQFSNSRSEMNVSTLELGDSALYLCASSIDRPYEQYFGPGTRLTVT.

Note on this clone: The read terminates 3 residues before the CDR3 end, so the remaining end is supplied by the germline J gene. The chain uses TRBV30 and TRBJ2-4, with 7 bases aligning to TRBD1. This CDR3 region has 13 residues. Per the germline V gene, CDR1 is GTSNPN and CDR2 is SVGIG (reference sequence). Incomplete CDR3 DNA: TGTGCCTGGAGTGTACGCAGGGGGTATGGT. Protein: CAWSVRRGYG. The CDR3 reads in full as CAWSVRRGYGQYF. Complete variable domain (other parts from reference TRBV30 and TRBJ2-4): SQTIHQWPATLVQPVGSPLSLECTVEGTSNPNLYWYRQAAGRGLQLLFYSVGIGQISSEVPQNLSASRPQDRQFILSSKKLLLSDSGFYLCAWSVRRGYGQYFGAGTRLSVL.

A word on this clone: This sample also contains other DNA sequences that code for the same CDR3. CDR3 DNA (partial): TGTGCCAGCAGTGCGGCTCTCAAGGGTGAA. Its protein is CASSAALKGE. Given in full, the CDR3 is CASSAALKGEAFF. V gene TRBV6-1 combines with J gene TRBJ1-1; D is unclear. With the read ending 3 residues before the CDR3 end, the germline J gene is used to fill in that end. The CDR3 is made up of 13 amino acids. Trimming stripped 4 bases from V and 7 bases from J, with 13 bases between. CDR1 and CDR2 from the germline V gene are MNHNS and SASEGT.

About this clone itself: The CDR3 goes on 3 residues after the read ends, and that part is filled in from the germline J gene. The chain joins TRBV10-1 to TRBJ2-2; 8 nucleotides agree with TRBD1. The length of the CDR3 is 15 residues. Germline values: CDR1 WNHNN, CDR2 SYGVQD (reference sequence). The chain's CDR3 is CASSPRTGTHEKLFF. CDR3 bases read: TGCGCCAGCAGCCCTCGGACAGGGACACATGAAAAG.